A single sample gave rise to the 29 T cell receptor beta chains below, sequenced in a study of blood T cell repertoires in COVID-19 (dated by TCRdb to about 2020). The method was the immunoSEQ multiplex PCR assay. In TCRdb, the immuneACCESS table is reduced to in-frame sequences with V and J assigned. These tables do not hold every clone; where another copy was compared, an unresolved V gene accounts for under half, and the others remain unexplained. The sample table records 300,000 to 400,000 clones; 89% of these occur just once. The leading ten clones occupy around 2.8% of the sample. The sample taken for sequencing was peripheral blood. These TCRs come from a woman aged 30 to 39 with COVID-19, enrolled during active disease.

This clone was counted a single time. The chain combines TRBV7-9 with TRBJ2-3, with D uncertain. The germline V gene has CDR1 SEHNR and CDR2 FQNEAQ (reference sequence). Trimming cost V 1 base and J 6 bases, with 8 bases left between them. The CDR3 is made up of 13 amino acids. CDR3 bases: TGTGCCAGCAGCTTAGGTCCCGGGGATACGCAGTATTTT. Amino acids: CASSLGPGDTQYF. Filled out from reference TRBV7-9 and TRBJ2-3, the complete variable domain reads DTGVSQNPRHKITKRGQNVTFRCDPISEHNRLYWYRQTLGQGPEFLTYFQNEAQLEKSRLLSDRFSAERPKGSFSTLEIQRTEQGDSAMYLCASSLGPGDTQYFGPGTRLTVL.

The V call is TRBV5-1, the J call TRBJ2-3; 8 bases match TRBD2. Germline V lookup: CDR1 SGHRS, CDR2 YFSETQ. V trimming: 0 bases; J trimming: 4 bases; junction bases outside the gene matches: 7. This CDR3 is built from 16 residues. CDR3 sequence (DNA): TGCGCCAGCAGCTTGGGGGTAGGAGCGGGGGCAGATACGCAGTATTTT. Amino acids: CASSLGVGAGADTQYF.

This clone was seen a single time. V gene TRBV5-4 combines with J gene TRBJ2-5; no definite D call. Trimming shortened V by 5 bases and J by 1 base, and 12 bases separated the two germline ends. This CDR3 is 14 amino acids long. Germline V gene sequence: CDR1 SGHNT, CDR2 YYREEE (reference sequence). This CDR3 reads CASSRVPTQETQYF. In DNA, the CDR3 is TGTGCCAGCAGTCGGGTCCCAACCCAAGAGACCCAGTACTTC.

CDR3 residues: CASSFFQGASSYNEQFF. The CDR3 coding sequence is TGTGCCAGCAGCTTTTTTCAGGGGGCTAGCTCCTACAATGAGCAGTTCTTC. This rearrangement joins TRBV5-8 to TRBJ2-1; TRBD1 agrees at 8 bases. The CDR3 sequence is 17 residues long. Trimming cost V 2 bases and J 0 bases; bases outside gene matches: 7. Germline CDR1 reads SGHTS; CDR2 reads YDEGEE.

This clone was detected only once. The rearrangement uses TRBV4-1 and TRBJ2-1, with 11 bases matching TRBD2. V shed 1 base and J 9 bases; nucleotides not matched to a gene: 8. The CDR3 is made up of 16 amino acids. The germline gives CDR1 MGHRA, CDR2 YSYEKL. This CDR3 is CASSQGRASGRSEQFF. In nucleotides, the CDR3 is TGCGCCAGCAGCCAAGGAAGAGCTAGCGGGAGGTCTGAGCAGTTCTTC.

The chain combines TRBV10-2 with TRBJ2-3; D is ambiguous. This CDR3 is built from 10 residues. Trimming removed 8 bases from V and 5 bases from J, with 5 bases in between. CDR1 is WSHSY, CDR2 SAAADI, per germline. CDR3 DNA: TGCGCCAGCCATTTAGATACGCAGTATTTT. This encodes CASHLDTQYF.

J is TRBJ1-5 and V is TRBV6-2 or TRBV6-3; D is undetermined. Between the trimmed V and J ends, which lost 3 bases and 1 base, there was a span of 16 bases. This CDR3 comprises 17 residues. CDR1 is MNHEY, CDR2 SVGEGT, per germline. The CDR3: CASSYILGEASNQPQHF. DNA for the CDR3: TGTGCCAGCAGTTATATTCTCGGGGAAGCGAGCAATCAGCCCCAGCATTTT.

The chain has TRBV7-9 and TRBJ2-3; 7 bases are a match to TRBD1. The ends lost 3 bases at V and 2 bases at J; junction bases unmatched: 2. This CDR3 is 14 amino acids long. Germline CDR1 is SEHNR and CDR2 is FQNEAQ (reference sequence). CDR3 nucleotides: TGTGCCAGCAGCTTCGGACAGGACACAGATACGCAGTATTTT. This encodes CASSFGQDTDTQYF.

The chain joins TRBV7-2 to TRBJ2-7; D may be TRBD2 (5 bases). Trimming shortened V by 0 bases and J by 0 bases, and 9 bases separated the two germline ends. Germline CDR1 is SGHTA and CDR2 is FQGNSA. The CDR3 extends over 15 amino acids. CDR3 sequence: CASSLATGSSYEQYF. The CDR3 DNA is TGTGCCAGCAGCTTAGCGACGGGAAGCTCCTACGAGCAGTACTTC. The complete variable domain, with remaining parts taken from reference TRBV7-2 and TRBJ2-7, reads GAGVSQSPSNKVTEKGKDVELRCDPISGHTALYWYRQSLGQGLEFLIYFQGNSAPDKSGLPSDRFSAERTGGSVSTLTIQRTQQEDSAVYLCASSLATGSSYEQYFGPGTRLTVT.

The chain employs TRBV6-5 and TRBJ1-5; D is perhaps TRBD1 (6 bases). The germline CDR1 and CDR2 sequences are MNHEY and SVGAGI. The V end lost 6 bases, the J end lost 6 bases, and 12 bases lay between the germline ends. This CDR3 comprises 13 residues. The CDR3 nucleotides read TGTGCCAGCAGCAGCACAGGGTTTCAGCCCCAGCATTTT. Translated: CASSSTGFQPQHF.

The V gene is TRBV4-3, the J gene TRBJ2-1; D is unresolved. CDR3 length equals 13 residues. With 2 bases removed from V and 6 bases from J, the gap between germline ends came to 8 bases. Germline V gene sequence: CDR1 LGHNA, CDR2 YSLEER. CDR3 DNA sequence: TGCGCCAGCAGCCAACAGGTCCTCAATGAGCAGTTCTTC. Translated: CASSQQVLNEQFF.

The V call is TRBV30, the J call TRBJ1-5; D is unclear. CDR3 length: 15 amino acids. Germline V gene data show CDR1 as GTSNPN and CDR2 as SVGIG (reference sequence). V lost 0 bases, J lost 0 bases, and 9 bases lay in between. The CDR3, as DNA: TGTGCCTGGAGTGTAGGGAGATATAGCAATCAGCCCCAGCATTTT. This gives the protein CAWSVGRYSNQPQHF.

This clone was seen only once. V and J are TRBV18 and TRBJ2-4; possibly TRBD1 for D (6 bases). The germline V gene has CDR1 KGHSH and CDR2 LQKENI. The CDR3 is 14 residues long. Trimming removed 3 bases from V and 5 bases from J, with 11 bases in between. CDR3 nucleotide sequence: TGTGCCAGCTCACCGACAGGTGAACAAAACATTCAGTACTTC. Its translation: CASSPTGEQNIQYF.

The CDR3 spells CASSSGLARSYEQYF. The DNA for the CDR3 is TGTGCCAGCAGCTCGGGACTAGCGAGGAGCTACGAGCAGTACTTC. The V gene is TRBV7-2, the J gene TRBJ2-7; 10 bases align to TRBD2. CDR3 length equals 15 residues. Looked up from germline, CDR1 is SGHTA and CDR2 is FQGNSA. Losses at the gene ends were 4 bases for V and 3 bases for J; bases not matched to a gene: 6. The complete variable domain, with remaining parts taken from reference TRBV7-2 and TRBJ2-7, reads GAGVSQSPSNKVTEKGKDVELRCDPISGHTALYWYRQSLGQGLEFLIYFQGNSAPDKSGLPSDRFSAERTGGSVSTLTIQRTQQEDSAVYLCASSSGLARSYEQYFGPGTRLTVT.

CDR3 protein: CASRIQGAQPELFF. DNA for the CDR3: TGTGCCAGCAGGATACAGGGGGCCCAACCGGAGCTGTTTTTT. The chain uses TRBV11-2 and TRBJ2-2; 9 nucleotides line up with TRBD1. V lost 6 bases and J lost 10; bases outside the gene matches: 9. The CDR3 runs to 14 residues. The germline gives CDR1 SGHAT, CDR2 FQNNGV.

The chain carries TRBV11-3 and TRBJ2-2; D not certain. Trimming took off 3 bases at V and 2 bases at J, with 10 bases between the two ends. Germline V gene data show CDR1 as SGHNT and CDR2 as YENEEA. The CDR3 covers 15 residues. The chain's CDR3 is CASSFGRVNTGELFF. In nucleotides, the CDR3 is TGTGCCAGCAGCTTCGGTAGAGTAAACACCGGGGAGCTGTTTTTT.

This chain links TRBV5-1 with TRBJ1-2; 7 bases agree with TRBD1. Germline V CDR1 and CDR2: SGHRS, YFSETQ. This CDR3 is 16 amino acids long. Trimming cost V 0 bases and J 4 bases; bases outside gene matches: 9. The CDR3 spells CASSLGAEGGTYGYTF. Written as DNA, the CDR3 is TGCGCCAGCAGCTTGGGGGCGGAAGGGGGCACCTATGGCTACACCTTC.

The chain employs TRBV5-1 and TRBJ2-3; D is possibly TRBD2 (6 bases). The CDR3 totals 15 residues. Trimming shortened V by 2 bases and J by 8 bases, and 18 bases separated the two germline ends. CDR1 is SGHRS, CDR2 YFSETQ, per germline. The CDR3 bases are TGCGCCAGCAGCTTCCGGGAGACGGCAGAGGGTACGCAGTATTTT. Residues: CASSFRETAEGTQYF. Full variable domain (missing parts from reference TRBV5-1 and TRBJ2-3): KAGVTQTPRYLIKTRGQQVTLSCSPISGHRSVSWYQQTPGQGLQFLFEYFSETQRNKGNFPGRFSGRQFSNSRSEMNVSTLELGDSALYLCASSFRETAEGTQYFGPGTRLTVL.

The chain joins TRBV10-3 to TRBJ2-3; 13 nucleotides line up with TRBD2. V lost 10 bases and J lost 1; bases outside the gene matches: 8. From germline, CDR1 is ENHRY and CDR2 SYGVKD. This CDR3 has 16 amino acids. CDR3 coding DNA: TGTGCCACCCACCGGACTAGCGGGAGCGGCACAGATACGCAGTATTTT. Amino acid sequence: CATHRTSGSGTDTQYF.

The genes are TRBV7-9 and TRBJ2-3; 8 bases are a match to TRBD1. The CDR3 runs 14 residues. CDR1 and CDR2 from the germline V gene are SEHNR and FQNEAQ (reference sequence). With V trimmed by 8 bases and J by 2 bases, 6 bases remained unmatched. This chain's CDR3 is CASGSGGHTDTQYF. DNA for the CDR3: TGTGCCAGCGGTTCAGGGGGCCACACAGATACGCAGTATTTT.

The V call is TRBV24-1, the J call TRBJ2-3, with 7 bases identical to TRBD1. The CDR3 covers 16 residues. V lost 1 base and J lost 3; bases outside the gene matches: 6. Germline loops: CDR1 KGHDR, CDR2 SFDVKD. The CDR3 DNA reads as TGTGCCACCAGTGATTTCCAGGGGGTTGGAACAGATACGCAGTATTTT. The encoded protein is CATSDFQGVGTDTQYF.

This clone has just one count. This rearrangement joins TRBV18 to TRBJ2-7, with 10 bases fitting TRBD1. Unmatched junction bases numbered 7, after V lost 2 bases and J lost 6 bases. The CDR3 covers 15 residues. In germline, CDR1 is KGHSH, CDR2 LQKENI. In nucleotides, the CDR3 is TGTGCCAGCTCACCAGGAGACAGGGGGCTCGGCGAGCAGTACTTC. Its translation is CASSPGDRGLGEQYF. Filled out from reference TRBV18 and TRBJ2-7, the complete variable domain reads NAGVMQNPRHLVRRRGQEARLRCSPMKGHSHVYWYRQLPEEGLKFMVYLQKENIIDESGMPKERFSAEFPKEGPSILRIQQVVRGDSAAYFCASSPGDRGLGEQYFGPGTRLTVT.

This chain joins TRBV5-4 and TRBJ2-5; TRBD2 matches 15 bases. The germline CDR1 and CDR2 sequences are SGHNT and YYREEE (reference sequence). The CDR3 contains 18 residues. After removal of 4 bases from V and 5 bases from J, the junction contained 12 bases not matched to a gene. The CDR3 nucleotides read TGTGCCAGCAGCACAACCGGACTAGCGGGAGGGAAGTGGGAGACCCAGTACTTC. Its protein is CASSTTGLAGGKWETQYF.

The sample holds one count of this clone. The V and J genes are TRBV28 and TRBJ2-5; D may be TRBD2 (6 bases). V lost 2 bases to trimming and J lost 4 bases, with 11 bases between them. Germline V CDR1 and CDR2: MDHEN, SYDVKM. The CDR3 extends over 14 amino acids. CDR3 loop: CASSLGPGVETQYF. The CDR3 DNA reads as TGTGCCAGCAGTTTAGGGCCGGGAGTAGAGACCCAGTACTTC.

The genes are TRBV29-1 and TRBJ1-1, with TRBD1 matching 7 bases. V trimming: 7 bases; J trimming: 3 bases; junction bases outside the gene matches: 8. The CDR3 length is 13 residues. CDR1 is SQVTM and CDR2 is ANQGSEA in the germline V gene. CDR3 coding DNA: TGCAGCGCTACGGGACAGTGGGACACTGAAGCTTTCTTT. Protein product: CSATGQWDTEAFF.

V is TRBV5-1 and J is TRBJ2-7; 8 bases are shared with TRBD1. Losses at the gene ends were 3 bases for V and 2 bases for J; bases not matched to a gene: 7. The germline CDR1 and CDR2 sequences are SGHRS and YFSETQ. The CDR3 is made up of 15 amino acids. CDR3 protein: CASSSDRVVAYEQYF. DNA for the CDR3: TGCGCCAGCAGCTCGGACAGGGTGGTGGCCTACGAGCAGTACTTC. Based on the CDR3 plus reference TRBV5-1 and TRBJ2-7, the full variable domain is KAGVTQTPRYLIKTRGQQVTLSCSPISGHRSVSWYQQTPGQGLQFLFEYFSETQRNKGNFPGRFSGRQFSNSRSEMNVSTLELGDSALYLCASSSDRVVAYEQYFGPGTRLTVT.

The V gene is TRBV5-1, the J gene TRBJ2-1; possible D gene TRBD2, 6 bases. Germline values: CDR1 SGHRS, CDR2 YFSETQ. Trimming stripped 6 bases from V and 3 bases from J, with 13 bases between. This CDR3 contains 14 residues. The CDR3 region has the DNA TGCGCCAGCACTAGGGGCGGGGTCTACAATGAGCAGTTCTTC. It yields the protein CASTRGGVYNEQFF.

This clone was counted once. This chain uses TRBV7-8 with TRBJ2-7; D ambiguous. Trimming took 1 base from V and 5 from J, leaving 12 bases between them. Germline loops: CDR1 SGHVS, CDR2 FQNEAQ. CDR3 length equals 14 residues. CDR3 nucleotides: TGTGCCAGCAGCTTAGTGTCCCCTCGGGACGAGCAGTACGTC. It is translated as CASSLVSPRDEQYV.

The chain uses TRBV10-2 and TRBJ1-5; D may be TRBD1 (6 bases). V gave up 6 bases and J gave up 3 bases, with 9 bases separating them. CDR1 WSHSY and CDR2 SAAADI come from the germline V gene. The CDR3 is 13 amino acids. CDR3 in amino acids: CASRTGINQPQHF. In DNA, the CDR3 is TGCGCCAGCAGAACAGGGATCAATCAGCCCCAGCATTTT.